These 16 T cell receptor beta chains share one sample of origin, sequenced in a study of shared clonotypes between healthy human individuals. The assay was immunoSEQ multiplex PCR, and TCRdb's table has in-frame clones only and misses some. The sample records about 800,000 clones, approximately 96% being singletons. CD8 cells regarded as naive lacked CD45RO, were positively chosen for CCR7, and omitted terminally differentiated effector memory CD45RA+ cells. The sample comprised naive CD8+ T cells sorted from blood. These receptors were obtained from a man aged 25-40 years in good health.

This chain connects TRBV6-6 to TRBJ1-2; perhaps TRBD1 as D (5 bases). CDR3 length equals 15 residues. Between the trimmed V and J ends, which lost 0 bases and 0 bases, there was a span of 8 bases. The germline gives CDR1 MNHNY, CDR2 SVGAGI (reference sequence). The CDR3 region has the DNA TGTGCCAGCAGTTACTCCTCGACAGCTAACTATGGCTACACCTTC. It codes for CASSYSSTANYGYTF.

About this clone itself: In the same sample, other DNA sequences code for this CDR3. The V gene is TRBV5-1, the J gene TRBJ2-7; D not resolved. The CDR3 is 12 residues long. Trimming stripped 0 bases from V and 2 bases from J, with 3 bases between. Germline V gives CDR1 SGHRS, CDR2 YFSETQ. CDR3 nucleotides: TGCGCCAGCAGCTTGGGGGCCTACGAGCAGTACTTC. Amino acid sequence: CASSLGAYEQYF.

This chain uses TRBV7-9 with TRBJ1-2, with no clear D. From germline, CDR1 is SEHNR and CDR2 FQNEAQ (reference sequence). This CDR3 spans 13 amino acids. Trimming cost V 3 bases and J 6 bases, with 11 bases left between them. CDR3 DNA sequence: TGTGCCAGCAGCTTTTCGCTTCAGGATGGCTACACCTTC. This gives the protein CASSFSLQDGYTF.

The V and J genes are TRBV10-2 and TRBJ2-7, with D hard to call. The ends were cut back, 6 bases at V and 0 bases at J, with 3 bases in the middle. The CDR3 contains 11 residues. Germline V gene data show CDR1 as WSHSY and CDR2 as SAAADI. CDR3 sequence (DNA): TGCGCCAGCAGAGCCTCCTACGAGCAGTACTTC. This translates into CASRASYEQYF.

On this clone: Other nucleotide sequences in the sample specify the same CDR3. The J gene is TRBJ2-3, the V gene TRBV7-6; 11 bases fit TRBD2. Germline V gene sequence: CDR1 SGHVS, CDR2 FNYEAQ. With 5 bases clipped from V and 6 bases from J, the junction kept 4 bases outside the gene matches. The CDR3 loop spans 14 amino acids. The CDR3 nucleotides read TGTGCCAGCAGCCCGACTAGCGGGACTGATACGCAGTATTTT. This codes for CASSPTSGTDTQYF.

This clone was observed once. The chain recombines TRBV7-9 with TRBJ2-5; TRBD1 matches 9 bases. There are 15 residues in the CDR3. CDR1 is SEHNR, CDR2 FQNEAQ, per germline (reference sequence). J gave up 2 bases and V 4 bases, and 5 bases lay outside the gene matches. CDR3 loop: CASSSGQGIQETQYF. CDR3 coding DNA: TGTGCCAGCAGCTCGGGACAGGGAATACAAGAGACCCAGTACTTC.

The CDR3 DNA reads as TGTGCCAGTTGGGGGACAGGGGCCCCTGGGGAGCCCCAGCATTTT. It translates to CASWGTGAPGEPQHF. This sequence joins TRBV28 and TRBJ1-5; 10 bases line up with TRBD1. Germline V lookup: CDR1 MDHEN, CDR2 SYDVKM. The CDR3 has 15 amino acids. Unmatched junction bases numbered 13, after V lost 9 bases and J lost 8 bases.

This clone appeared a single time. The rearrangement links TRBV28 to TRBJ2-7, with TRBD2 identical over 9 bases. Germline values: CDR1 MDHEN, CDR2 SYDVKM. Losses at the gene ends were 5 bases for V and 2 bases for J; bases not matched to a gene: 4. The CDR3 runs to 14 residues. The CDR3 sequence is CASSPGLAPYEQYF. In nucleotides, the CDR3 is TGTGCCAGCAGTCCGGGACTAGCTCCCTACGAGCAGTACTTC.

The CDR3 DNA follows: TGTGCCAGCAGCAAAAGACTAGCGGGGGACAATGAGCAGTTCTTC. This gives the protein CASSKRLAGDNEQFF. The chain carries TRBV5-4 and TRBJ2-1; the match to TRBD2 covers 12 bases. Trimming removed 4 bases from V and 5 bases from J; junction bases left unmatched: 4. The CDR3 loop spans 15 amino acids. Germline V gene data show CDR1 as SGHNT and CDR2 as YYREEE (reference sequence). Together with reference TRBV5-4 and TRBJ2-1, the CDR3 gives the full variable domain: ETGVTQSPTHLIKTRGQQVTLRCSSQSGHNTVSWYQQALGQGPQFIFQYYREEENGRGNFPPRFSGLQFPNYSSELNVNALELDDSALYLCASSKRLAGDNEQFFGPGTRLTVL.

The chain recombines TRBV7-9 with TRBJ2-3; 7 positions agree with TRBD2. Germline CDR1 is SEHNR and CDR2 is FQNEAQ (reference sequence). The CDR3 is made up of 17 amino acids. V lost 5 bases, J lost 7 bases, and 18 bases stayed unmatched. CDR3 loop: CASSHLGSGILSYTQYF. The CDR3 DNA sequence: TGTGCCAGCAGCCATCTCGGGAGCGGGATCCTCTCATATACGCAGTATTTT.

The chain combines TRBV4-1 with TRBJ2-7; 7 bases match TRBD2. The CDR3 is made up of 14 amino acids. Germline CDR1 and CDR2: MGHRA and YSYEKL. Trimming removed 4 bases from V and 0 bases from J; junction bases left unmatched: 3. The CDR3, as DNA: TGCGCCAGCAGCCTTAGACTAGCCTCCTACGAGCAGTACTTC. Amino acid sequence: CASSLRLASYEQYF.

V is TRBV5-1 and J is TRBJ2-7, with a weak D call TRBD1 (5 bases). Trimming removed 0 bases at V and 4 bases at J, with 14 bases between. Germline V gene lookup returns CDR1 SGHRS and CDR2 YFSETQ. This CDR3 is built from 15 residues. The CDR3 DNA is TGCGCCAGCAGCTTGGATAGGACACGGTTTTACGAGCAGTACTTC. This translates into CASSLDRTRFYEQYF.

V usage is TRBV7-8 and J usage is TRBJ1-4; the D is unclear. The germline V gene encodes CDR1 SGHVS and CDR2 FQNEAQ. The CDR3 length is 15 residues. Trimming took off 1 base at V and 4 bases at J, with 10 bases between the two ends. The chain's CDR3 is CASSLGHSDNEKLFF. For the CDR3, the DNA is TGTGCCAGCAGCTTAGGGCACTCCGATAATGAAAAACTGTTTTTT.

The chain is built from TRBV27 and TRBJ2-7, with 9 bases fitting TRBD2. The CDR3 length is 15 residues. In germline, CDR1 is MNHEY, CDR2 SMNVEV (reference sequence). With V trimmed by 5 bases and J by 7 bases, 12 bases remained unmatched. The CDR3 DNA reads TGTGCCAGCAGTCCCCAGCTAGCGGGGTTTTGGGAGCAGTACTTC. Its translation is CASSPQLAGFWEQYF.

The rearrangement links TRBV6-5 to TRBJ2-1; TRBD2 aligns across 10 bases. Unmatched junction bases numbered 7, after V lost 6 bases and J lost 5 bases. Germline values: CDR1 MNHEY, CDR2 SVGAGI. This CDR3 region has 15 residues. CDR3 sequence: CASRSSGSWDNEQFF. In nucleotides, the CDR3 is TGTGCCAGCAGGTCTAGCGGGAGTTGGGACAATGAGCAGTTCTTC.

The rearrangement joins TRBV27 to TRBJ2-7, with 10 bases lining up with TRBD1. Germline lookup yields CDR1 MNHEY and CDR2 SMNVEV (reference sequence). The CDR3 length is 14 residues. Unmatched junction bases numbered 6, after V lost 5 bases and J lost 5 bases. In nucleotides, the CDR3 is TGTGCCAGCAGTCCGGGGACAGGGGTCAACGAGCAGTACTTC. Translation: CASSPGTGVNEQYF.